The following is a TCR beta chain sequence with its context. Unmatched junction bases numbered 8, after V lost 5 bases and J lost 9 bases. This CDR3 spans 14 amino acids. Germline CDR1 SGHNT, CDR2 YYREEE (reference sequence). This record comes from a study of blood T cell repertoires in COVID-19. The data were produced by immunoSEQ multiplex PCR, yet TCRdb's version contains in-frame clones alone and is incomplete. The sample lists over 140,000 clones; 84% were seen once. Sample: peripheral blood. The clonotype comes from a woman aged 55-69 years with acute or convalescent COVID-19. The rearrangement joins TRBV5-4 to TRBJ2-1, with 10 nucleotides matching TRBD2. The CDR3 loop reads CASSLSGRRGEQFF. CDR3 bases: TGTGCCAGCAGTCTTAGCGGGAGGCGCGGTGAGCAGTTCTTC.